Described below is a single TCR beta chain sequence and its context. Its antigen is currently unknown. Together with a sample-barcoded 5' primer, a J-beta primer mix was included in a second PCR lasting about 6 to 11 cycles. One entry per CDR3 protein, called by TCRdb with MiXCR from the 5' RACE reads. The profile shows some 900,000 distinct CDR3 sequences, under 50% of them singletons. This sample is part of a study of blood T cells in healthy people across ages. Study results and caveats: Older individuals had lower TCR beta diversity per million T cells (the decline was roughly linear).

The authors isolated at least 7 million PBMCs per sample. This clonotype was obtained from a man between 25 and 39 years old in good health. The source material was blood.

The CDR3 region has the DNA TGCGCCAGCAGGACAGTTTCTGGGGCCAACGTCCTGACTTTC. The encoded protein is CASRTVSGANVLTF. V and J are TRBV10-2 and TRBJ2-6; D possibly corresponds to TRBD1 (5 bases). V lost 6 bases and J 1 base, leaving 7 bases between the germline ends. Per the germline V gene, CDR1 is WSHSY and CDR2 is SAAADI. This CDR3 is 14 amino acids long.